This TCR beta chain appears in the sequencing data of a study of blood T cell repertoires in COVID-19. Study information: T cells, B-cell-depleted T cells, or PBMCs provided the cDNA or gDNA that served as material.

The junction had 8 bases not matched to a gene; V was cut back by 0 bases and J by 2 bases. Germline V gene sequence: CDR1 SGHDT, CDR2 YYEEEE. CDR3 size: 17 residues. TCRdb keeps only in-frame clones here, not all; method: immunoSEQ multiplex PCR. The sample lists over 150,000 clones, less than 90% occurring once. This TCR derives from a man aged 18-30 years with active or convalescent COVID-19. The V gene is TRBV5-6, the J gene TRBJ1-3; 7 bases line up with TRBD1. Sequenced material: peripheral blood. The CDR3: CASSLAYFRGTGNTIYF. The CDR3 nucleotides read TGTGCCAGCAGCTTGGCCTATTTCAGGGGGACTGGAAACACCATATATTTT.